These 25 T cell receptor beta chains were sequenced from one sample in a study of T cell responses to AZD1222 COVID-19 vaccine. Sequencing was performed with immunoSEQ multiplex PCR; in TCRdb, only in-frame clones are kept and a portion is missing. The sample contains some 180,000 clones, approximately 90% of which appear only once. Sequenced here: peripheral blood, sampled 28 days after the second AZD1222 dose. The receptor set was obtained from an adult who received the AZD1222 COVID-19 vaccine.

The rearrangement joins TRBV5-1 to TRBJ1-6; 9 nucleotides match TRBD1. This CDR3 has 17 residues. Germline trimming cut 1 base from V and 6 bases from J; bases unmatched to any gene: 8. The germline CDR1 and CDR2 sequences are SGHRS and YFSETQ. This CDR3 reads CASSLNRDRAGNSPLHF. CDR3 DNA: TGCGCCAGCAGCTTGAATCGGGACAGGGCGGGTAATTCACCCCTCCACTTT.

The genes are TRBV6-5 and TRBJ1-5, with D possibly TRBD1 on 6 matching bases. Germline V gives CDR1 MNHEY, CDR2 SVGAGI. Trimming removed 0 bases from V and 2 bases from J, with 8 bases in between. The CDR3 is made up of 15 amino acids. The CDR3 sequence is CASSYSNRGNQPQHF. Here the CDR3 DNA reads TGTGCCAGCAGTTACTCGAACAGGGGCAATCAGCCCCAGCATTTT.

The CDR3 bases are TGCGCCAGCAGCCCCCTACTAGCGGGTGAAAAAGAGACCCAGTACTTC. Translated, it gives CASSPLLAGEKETQYF. This rearrangement joins TRBV4-1 to TRBJ2-5, with 9 bases fitting TRBD2. Per the germline V gene, CDR1 is MGHRA and CDR2 is YSYEKL. CDR3 size: 16 residues. The V gene end was trimmed by 4 bases and the J gene end by 3 bases; junction bases not matched to a gene: 9.

The chain combines TRBV4-1 with TRBJ1-6, with D perhaps matching TRBD1 (6 bases). Germline V gene sequence: CDR1 MGHRA, CDR2 YSYEKL. Trimming cost V 5 bases and J 5 bases, with 16 bases left between them. The CDR3 consists of 16 residues. For the CDR3, the DNA is TGCGCCAGCAGCACGCATATCAGGGGAAATAATTCACCCCTCCACTTT. Its translation is CASSTHIRGNNSPLHF.

The chain has TRBV5-8 and TRBJ1-2; 8 bases fit TRBD1. The V gene end was trimmed by 3 bases and the J gene end by 8 bases; junction bases not matched to a gene: 6. The V gene's germline CDR1 is SGHTS and CDR2 YDEGEE. The CDR3 length is 13 residues. The CDR3 protein is CASSWTGTGGYTF. DNA of the CDR3: TGTGCCAGCAGCTGGACAGGGACGGGGGGCTACACCTTC.

The V call is TRBV15, the J call TRBJ2-1, with 11 bases fitting TRBD2. Germline V gives CDR1 LNHNV, CDR2 YYDKDF (reference sequence). V dropped 1 base and J dropped 4; count of bases not matched to a gene: 6. The CDR3 covers 17 residues. CDR3 sequence: CATSRGLTSGTYNEQFF. The DNA for the CDR3 is TGTGCCACCAGCAGAGGTTTGACTAGCGGGACGTACAATGAGCAGTTCTTC. Filled out from reference TRBV15 and TRBJ2-1, the complete variable domain reads DAMVIQNPRYQVTQFGKPVTLSCSQTLNHNVMYWYQQKSSQAPKLLFHYYDKDFNNEADTPDNFQSRRPNTSFCFLDIRSPGLGDTAMYLCATSRGLTSGTYNEQFFGPGTRLTVL.

The chain recombines TRBV6-1 with TRBJ1-1; D is perhaps TRBD1 (6 bases). CDR3 length: 14 amino acids. V was pared by 1 base and J by 3 bases, with 9 bases between. Per germline, CDR1 MNHNS and CDR2 SASEGT. The CDR3 region has the DNA TGTGCCAGCAGTGAAGAGTACAGGGACACTGAAGCTTTCTTT. This translates into CASSEEYRDTEAFF.

The chain carries TRBV19 and TRBJ1-2, with 8 bases aligning to TRBD1. Germline assignment: CDR1 LNHDA and CDR2 SQIVND (reference sequence). J lost 8 bases, V lost 6 bases, and 8 bases had no gene match. The CDR3 runs to 13 residues. The CDR3 loop is CASRADRVDGYTF. The CDR3 nucleotides read TGTGCCAGTAGGGCGGACAGGGTCGACGGCTACACCTTC.

The chain combines TRBV2 with TRBJ1-5; D call uncertain. The CDR3 totals 14 residues. Germline CDR1 and CDR2: SNHLY and FYNNEI. The germline V and J ends were trimmed by 5 bases and 6 bases, with 14 bases remaining between them. The CDR3 DNA sequence: TGTGCCAGCAGTATAGACACAGTGGGTCAGCCCCAGCATTTT. This sequence encodes CASSIDTVGQPQHF.

The chain recombines TRBV27 with TRBJ2-7; D is unclear. The germline gives CDR1 MNHEY, CDR2 SMNVEV (reference sequence). The germline V and J ends were trimmed by 3 bases and 0 bases, with 12 bases remaining between them. CDR3 length equals 15 residues. CDR3 DNA: TGTGCCAGCAGTTTTGCTAGGCACGGCTCCTACGAGCAGTACTTC. It yields the protein CASSFARHGSYEQYF.

The chain recombines TRBV18 with TRBJ2-2, with 7 bases aligning to TRBD1. Germline CDR1 and CDR2: KGHSH and LQKENI. V shed 4 bases and J 5 bases; nucleotides not matched to a gene: 4. The CDR3 length is 14 residues. The CDR3 here is CASSRQGYTGELFF. In DNA form, the CDR3 reads TGTGCCAGCTCACGACAGGGTTATACCGGGGAGCTGTTTTTT.

V usage is TRBV9 and J usage is TRBJ2-1; 8 positions agree with TRBD2. The CDR3 is made up of 15 amino acids. Germline loops: CDR1 SGDLS, CDR2 YYNGEE. Trimming at V came to 1 base and at J to 5 bases, leaving 5 bases not matched to a gene. Here the CDR3 reads CASSVIAGFNNEQFF. The DNA for the CDR3 is TGTGCCAGCAGCGTAATAGCGGGATTCAACAATGAGCAGTTCTTC.

The chain employs TRBV6-1 and TRBJ2-7, with TRBD1 identical over 7 bases. The ends lost 1 base at V and 4 bases at J; junction bases unmatched: 13. The germline V gene has CDR1 MNHNS and CDR2 SASEGT. This CDR3 region has 17 residues. As DNA, the CDR3 is TGTGCCAGCAGTGAAGGACAGGGTTACTCTCTGGGGTACGAGCAGTACTTC. Translated, it gives CASSEGQGYSLGYEQYF.

The V call is TRBV9, the J call TRBJ2-1; D gene unclear. Trimming pared 0 bases from V and 10 bases from J, leaving 20 bases between. The CDR3 runs to 16 residues. Germline CDR1 reads SGDLS; CDR2 reads YYNGEE. CDR3 bases: TGTGCCAGCAGCGTAGTAGGCGGTCCGAACCCCGGGGAGCAGTTCTTC. This encodes CASSVVGGPNPGEQFF.

V and J are TRBV5-3 and TRBJ1-3; weak D call: TRBD1 (5 bases). TRBV5-3 is placed among ORFs of uncertain function. The CDR3 totals 16 residues. V was shortened by 4 bases and J by 5 bases, with 19 bases between the two germline ends. CDR3 bases: TGTGCCAGAAGCCTACAGGTGGGAGAATCCAGAAACACCATATATTTT. Translated: CARSLQVGESRNTIYF.

V and J are TRBV2 and TRBJ2-7; 10 bases are a match to TRBD2. The ends lost 6 bases at V and 1 base at J; junction bases unmatched: 6. This CDR3 contains 15 residues. Germline V gene data show CDR1 as SNHLY and CDR2 as FYNNEI. CDR3 sequence (DNA): TGTGCCAGCAGCATAGAAGCGGGAGGGTCCTACGAGCAGTACTTC. Translated, it gives CASSIEAGGSYEQYF.

A single count supports this clone. The V call is TRBV7-9, the J call TRBJ1-2, with TRBD1 identical over 8 bases. The CDR3 runs to 16 residues. Germline V gives CDR1 SEHNR, CDR2 FQNEAQ (reference sequence). V dropped 5 bases and J dropped 0; count of bases not matched to a gene: 8. The CDR3 region is CASSVQTGVANYGYTF. As DNA, the CDR3 is TGTGCCAGCAGCGTCCAGACAGGGGTGGCTAACTATGGCTACACCTTC. Together with reference TRBV7-9 and TRBJ1-2, the CDR3 gives the full variable domain: DTGVSQNPRHKITKRGQNVTFRCDPISEHNRLYWYRQTLGQGPEFLTYFQNEAQLEKSRLLSDRFSAERPKGSFSTLEIQRTEQGDSAMYLCASSVQTGVANYGYTFGSGTRLTVV.

The rearrangement uses TRBV30 and TRBJ1-1; TRBD1 might be the D (5 bases). Germline V lookup: CDR1 GTSNPN, CDR2 SVGIG (reference sequence). V lost 0 bases and J lost 0, with 8 bases in between. The length of the CDR3 is 14 residues. The CDR3 DNA reads TGTGCCTGGAGTGTACTCAGGGTGAACACTGAAGCTTTCTTT. Translation gives CAWSVLRVNTEAFF.

The chain uses TRBV5-6 and TRBJ2-4; 10 bases map to TRBD1. Germline V gene data show CDR1 as SGHDT and CDR2 as YYEEEE. The CDR3 consists of 16 residues. Germline trimming cut 1 base from V and 8 bases from J; bases unmatched to any gene: 9. CDR3 region: CASSLSHGTGDDIQYF. Here the CDR3 DNA reads TGTGCCAGCAGCTTGTCCCACGGGACAGGGGATGACATTCAGTACTTC.

Concerning this clone: This sample also contains other DNA sequences that code for the same CDR3. V is TRBV19 and J is TRBJ1-5; TRBD1 aligns across 7 bases. Germline lookup yields CDR1 LNHDA and CDR2 SQIVND (reference sequence). The CDR3 length is 14 residues. V lost 9 bases, J lost 0 bases, and 5 bases stayed unmatched. This CDR3 is CASNRGYSNQPQHF. CDR3 nucleotides: TGTGCCAGCAACAGGGGATATAGCAATCAGCCCCAGCATTTT. Combining the CDR3 with reference TRBV19 and TRBJ1-5 gives the whole variable domain DGGITQSPKYLFRKEGQNVTLSCEQNLNHDAMYWYRQDPGQGLRLIYYSQIVNDFQKGDIAEGYSVSREKKESFPLTVTSAQKNPTAFYLCASNRGYSNQPQHFGDGTRLSIL.

As to this clone: One end of the junction fails to match germline, which may point to a read error. This rearrangement joins TRBV6-5 to TRBJ2-5; possibly TRBD1 for D (8 bases). Germline CDR1 reads MNHEY; CDR2 reads SVGAGI. The CDR3 totals 14 residues. In DNA, the CDR3 is TGTGCCAGCAATTACAGGGGGGGACAAGAGACCCAGTACTTC. As protein: CASNYRGGQETQYF.

The chain is built from TRBV19 and TRBJ1-1; 7 nucleotides agree with TRBD1. Looked up from germline, CDR1 is LNHDA and CDR2 is SQIVND (reference sequence). The CDR3 runs 14 residues. Unmatched junction bases numbered 8, after V lost 5 bases and J lost 5 bases. The CDR3 nucleotides read TGTGCCAGTAGTCCCATGAGGGGGCGGACTGAAGCTTTCTTT. Amino acid sequence: CASSPMRGRTEAFF.

The chain couples TRBV11-2 to TRBJ2-3; 7 bases are shared with TRBD1. The germline V gene has CDR1 SGHAT and CDR2 FQNNGV. V dropped 3 bases and J dropped 5; count of bases not matched to a gene: 2. The CDR3 extends over 13 amino acids. The CDR3 loop is CASSLDRLDTQYF. The CDR3 coding sequence is TGTGCCAGCAGCTTGGACAGGTTAGATACGCAGTATTTT.

Of note for this clone: Other DNA sequences from this sample encode an identical CDR3 as well. The chain recombines TRBV7-3 with TRBJ1-4, with D possibly being TRBD1 (5 bases). From germline, CDR1 is SGHTA and CDR2 FQGTGA. The CDR3 covers 16 residues. Trimming took 2 bases from V and 8 from J, leaving 18 bases between them. The CDR3 DNA follows: TGTGCCAGCAGCTTATCGGTCGGGCAGGGAGGAGAAAAACTGTTTTTT. Protein: CASSLSVGQGGEKLFF.

The chain employs TRBV9 and TRBJ1-6, with D uncertain. There are 15 residues in the CDR3. The V gene's germline CDR1 is SGDLS and CDR2 YYNGEE. The V gene lost 4 bases and the J gene lost 0 bases, with 8 bases spanning the gap. CDR3 DNA: TGTGCCAGCAGCATTCACAGCTCCTATAATTCACCCCTCCACTTT. This codes for CASSIHSSYNSPLHF. Full variable domain (rest looked up from reference TRBV9 and TRBJ1-6): DSGVTQTPKHLITATGQRVTLRCSPRSGDLSVYWYQQSLDQGLQFLIQYYNGEERAKGNILERFSAQQFPDLHSELNLSSLELGDSALYFCASSIHSSYNSPLHFGNGTRLTVT.